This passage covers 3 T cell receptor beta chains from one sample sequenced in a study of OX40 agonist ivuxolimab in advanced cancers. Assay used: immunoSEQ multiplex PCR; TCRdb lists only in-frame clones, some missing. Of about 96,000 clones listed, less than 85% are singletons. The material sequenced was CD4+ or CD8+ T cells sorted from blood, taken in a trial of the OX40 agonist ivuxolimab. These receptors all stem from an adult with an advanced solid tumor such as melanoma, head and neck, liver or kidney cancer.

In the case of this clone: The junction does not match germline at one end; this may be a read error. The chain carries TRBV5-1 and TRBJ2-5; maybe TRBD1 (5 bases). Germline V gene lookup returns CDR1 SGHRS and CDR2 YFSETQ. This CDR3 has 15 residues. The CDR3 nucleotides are TGTGCCAGCAGCACAGGACCCTACCCCCAAGAGACCCAGTACTTC. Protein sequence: CASSTGPYPQETQYF.

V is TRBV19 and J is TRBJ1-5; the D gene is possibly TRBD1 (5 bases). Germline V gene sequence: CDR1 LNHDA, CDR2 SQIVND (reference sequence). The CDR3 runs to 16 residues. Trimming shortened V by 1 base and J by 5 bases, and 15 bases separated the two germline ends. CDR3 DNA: TGTGCCAGTAGTATAGTGCCAGCTGGGGCTGATCAGCCCCAGCATTTT. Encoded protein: CASSIVPAGADQPQHF.

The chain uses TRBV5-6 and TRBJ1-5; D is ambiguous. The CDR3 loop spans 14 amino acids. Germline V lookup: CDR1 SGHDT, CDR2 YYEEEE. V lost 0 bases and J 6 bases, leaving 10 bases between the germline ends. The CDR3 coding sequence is TGTGCCAGCAGCTTGGGGCCCCGGGGTCAGCCCCAGCATTTT. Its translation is CASSLGPRGQPQHF.